A single sample gave rise to the 21 T cell receptor beta chains below, sequenced in a study of blood T cell repertoires in COVID-19. TCRdb's copy holds only in-frame clones and misses some; the assay was immunoSEQ multiplex PCR. The table has about 400,000 clones, 87% seen once. Sequencing was performed on PBMCs or T cells enriched from blood (not recorded which). The source is a woman younger than 35 with acute COVID-19.

The chain combines TRBV18 with TRBJ1-4; perhaps TRBD1 as D (5 bases). Trimming removed 1 base from V and 2 bases from J, with 20 bases in between. This CDR3 is built from 19 residues. Per the germline V gene, CDR1 is KGHSH and CDR2 is LQKENI. CDR3 amino acids: CASSPLQGEILPTNEKLFF. In DNA form, the CDR3 reads TGTGCCAGCTCACCACTCCAGGGCGAGATCCTACCGACTAATGAAAAACTGTTTTTT.

The rearrangement uses TRBV27 and TRBJ2-3; 7 bases match TRBD2. J was trimmed by 5 bases and V by 1 base; bases with no gene match: 6. This CDR3 has 15 residues. From germline, CDR1 is MNHEY and CDR2 SMNVEV (reference sequence). The chain's CDR3 is CASSLLAGAEDTQYF. The CDR3 DNA follows: TGTGCCAGCAGTTTATTGGCGGGAGCGGAAGATACGCAGTATTTT.

This chain uses TRBV19 with TRBJ1-6, with 8 bases aligning to TRBD1. V dropped 6 bases and J dropped 7; count of bases not matched to a gene: 5. The germline V gene encodes CDR1 LNHDA and CDR2 SQIVND (reference sequence). The CDR3 totals 14 residues. In nucleotides, the CDR3 is TGTGCCAGTAGACTCGGACAGGGAAATTCACCCCTCCACTTT. It codes for CASRLGQGNSPLHF.

In this sample, this clone turned up a few times. This chain uses TRBV10-3 with TRBJ1-5; the D is unclear. Germline assignment: CDR1 ENHRY and CDR2 SYGVKD. Trimming removed 3 bases at V and 5 bases at J, with 8 bases between. CDR3 length equals 13 residues. The CDR3 region is CAISDRLDQPQHF. The CDR3 DNA reads TGTGCCATCAGTGACAGACTAGATCAGCCCCAGCATTTT.

The chain employs TRBV7-8 and TRBJ2-2, with a weak D call TRBD2 (5 bases). The CDR3 runs to 15 residues. Germline-derived CDR1 and CDR2 are SGHVS and FQNEAQ. Trimming took off 6 bases at V and 0 bases at J, with 11 bases between the two ends. The CDR3 DNA follows: TGTGCCAGCAGGAGTGGCGGGCCGAACACCGGGGAGCTGTTTTTT. This gives the protein CASRSGGPNTGELFF.

The rearrangement uses TRBV6-5 and TRBJ2-4, with 8 bases fitting TRBD2. Per germline, CDR1 MNHEY and CDR2 SVGAGI. V was pared by 10 bases and J by 6 bases, with 11 bases of the junction left unmatched. The length of the CDR3 is 14 residues. The CDR3 loop reads CATFPGGGGNIQYF. The CDR3 DNA is TGTGCCACCTTCCCCGGGGGGGGCGGAAACATTCAGTACTTC.

The chain joins TRBV9 to TRBJ1-6, with 7 bases matching TRBD1. V lost 4 bases, J lost 7 bases, and 5 bases stayed unmatched. This CDR3 has 14 residues. Germline V gene data show CDR1 as SGDLS and CDR2 as YYNGEE. The CDR3 DNA reads TGTGCCAGCAGCACCGGGACAGCAAATTCACCCCTCCACTTT. The encoded protein is CASSTGTANSPLHF.

The chain recombines TRBV4-2 with TRBJ2-5; tentative D call: TRBD2 (5 bases). CDR3 length: 16 residues. Germline loops: CDR1 LGHNA, CDR2 YNFKEQ. Trimming removed 0 bases from V and 7 bases from J, with 18 bases in between. As DNA, the CDR3 is TGTGCCAGCAGCCAAGATTGGAGCGGTGCCTCGGGGACCCAGTACTTC. Protein product: CASSQDWSGASGTQYF.

This clone was seen a handful of times. The chain links TRBV19 to TRBJ2-7; TRBD2 matches at 13 bases. Germline CDR1 LNHDA, CDR2 SQIVND (reference sequence). There are 15 residues in the CDR3. After removal of 3 bases from V and 2 bases from J, the junction contained 1 base not matched to a gene. CDR3 DNA sequence: TGTGCCAGTAGTATCACTAGCGGGAGGGCCTACGAGCAGTACTTC. This codes for CASSITSGRAYEQYF. Full variable domain (remainder filled in from reference TRBV19 and TRBJ2-7): DGGITQSPKYLFRKEGQNVTLSCEQNLNHDAMYWYRQDPGQGLRLIYYSQIVNDFQKGDIAEGYSVSREKKESFPLTVTSAQKNPTAFYLCASSITSGRAYEQYFGPGTRLTVT.

V usage is TRBV7-8 and J usage is TRBJ2-5; D is possibly TRBD2 (5 bases). V lost 3 bases, J lost 0 bases, and 11 bases lay in between. The CDR3 runs to 15 residues. Germline loops: CDR1 SGHVS, CDR2 FQNEAQ. CDR3 protein: CASSFQASYQETQYF. As DNA, the CDR3 is TGTGCCAGCAGCTTCCAGGCTAGCTACCAAGAGACCCAGTACTTC.

The chain joins TRBV27 to TRBJ2-7; 7 nucleotides line up with TRBD2. Germline assignment: CDR1 MNHEY and CDR2 SMNVEV (reference sequence). The CDR3 sequence is 13 residues long. V shed 7 bases, J shed 0 bases, and the junction held 3 bases outside the gene matches. In DNA, the CDR3 is TGTGCCAGCATGCGGGAGTCCTCCTACGAGCAGTACTTC. It codes for CASMRESSYEQYF.

This chain links TRBV10-3 with TRBJ1-1, with D unclear. Trimming left V 0 bases short and J 8 bases short, with 7 bases between. Germline loops: CDR1 ENHRY, CDR2 SYGVKD. The CDR3 covers 12 residues. The CDR3 DNA reads TGTGCCATCAGTGAGTCTATGACAGAAGCTTTCTTT. This translates into CAISESMTEAFF.

This clone has a single count. V and J are TRBV14 and TRBJ2-4, with TRBD1 as a possible D gene (6 bases). The V end lost 0 bases, the J end lost 15 bases, and 12 bases lay between the germline ends. CDR3 length: 12 amino acids. Germline CDR1 and CDR2: SGHDN and FVKESK. CDR3 coding DNA: TGTGCCAGCAGCCAAGACAGGGGAGTTTTGTACTTC. This encodes CASSQDRGVLYF.

This clone was seen just once. The chain couples TRBV4-3 to TRBJ1-5, with D uncertain. Trimming left V 3 bases short and J 3 bases short, with 12 bases between. Germline V CDR1 and CDR2: LGHNA, YSLEER. The CDR3 spans 15 residues. This CDR3 reads CASSHRTGINQPQHF. The CDR3 DNA reads as TGCGCCAGCAGCCATAGGACGGGGATCAATCAGCCCCAGCATTTT.

The chain is built from TRBV6-4 and TRBJ1-6; perhaps TRBD1 as D (6 bases). The CDR3 runs to 15 residues. Germline loops: CDR1 MRHNA, CDR2 SNTAGT. The germline V and J ends were trimmed by 0 bases and 10 bases, with 13 bases remaining between them. CDR3 sequence reads: CASSDSPGEGSPLHF. CDR3 nucleotides: TGTGCCAGCAGTGACTCGCCAGGGGAAGGATCACCCCTCCACTTT.

This clone has only a few counts. V usage is TRBV2 and J usage is TRBJ2-2; maybe TRBD1 (6 bases). The CDR3 runs to 15 residues. Germline-derived CDR1 and CDR2 are SNHLY and FYNNEI. V was pared by 5 bases and J by 6 bases, with 16 bases between. CDR3 region: CASSWTVMSPGELFF. Here the CDR3 DNA reads TGTGCCAGCAGTTGGACAGTGATGAGCCCCGGGGAGCTGTTTTTT.

This chain uses TRBV10-3 with TRBJ2-5; 9 positions agree with TRBD1. The CDR3 spans 17 residues. Unmatched junction bases numbered 12, after V lost 2 bases and J lost 5 bases. Germline V gives CDR1 ENHRY, CDR2 SYGVKD. CDR3 in DNA: TGTGCCATCAGTGAGAGAGGGACAGGGAACTCGGCGGAGACCCAGTACTTC. Its translation is CAISERGTGNSAETQYF.

The gene calls are TRBV2 and TRBJ2-7; possible D gene TRBD1, 5 bases. Trimming stripped 10 bases from V and 4 bases from J, with 11 bases between. The CDR3 has 11 amino acids. Germline V gives CDR1 SNHLY, CDR2 FYNNEI. This CDR3 reads CATSTEYEQYF. CDR3 in DNA: TGTGCCACTTCGACAGAGTACGAGCAGTACTTC.

This chain connects TRBV9 to TRBJ1-2; D possibly corresponds to TRBD1 (6 bases). Trimming cost V 4 bases and J 5 bases, with 21 bases left between them. Germline V gives CDR1 SGDLS, CDR2 YYNGEE. This CDR3 spans 16 amino acids. The CDR3: CASSPLTRTEMYGYTF. The DNA for the CDR3 is TGTGCCAGCAGCCCCTTAACGAGGACAGAGATGTATGGCTACACCTTC.

The chain links TRBV7-8 to TRBJ2-5; D not certain. Germline V lookup: CDR1 SGHVS, CDR2 FQNEAQ. The CDR3 is 13 residues long. Trimming stripped 1 base from V and 5 bases from J, with 8 bases between. CDR3 DNA: TGTGCCAGCAGCTTAGTGAGGTCGGAGACCCAGTACTTC. Translated, it gives CASSLVRSETQYF.

This clone was picked up one time. The chain carries TRBV7-2 and TRBJ1-5; 8 nucleotides align to TRBD1. Trimming removed 5 bases from V and 0 bases from J; junction bases left unmatched: 9. The germline V gene has CDR1 SGHTA and CDR2 FQGNSA. The CDR3 loop spans 17 amino acids. In DNA form, the CDR3 reads TGTGCCAGCAGCCTAGACAGGGGACCATATAGCAATCAGCCCCAGCATTTT. Its translation: CASSLDRGPYSNQPQHF.